This TCR beta chain comes out of a study of blood T cell repertoires in COVID-19 (dated by TCRdb to 2018 to 2020). Study-wide context: Samples covering the acute and convalescent phases of COVID-19 were provided by collaborators in the United States, Italy and Spain. The prospective study material was composed of cDNA or gDNA derived from T cells, B-cell-depleted T cells, or PBMCs. The dataset comprised deeply sampled blood TCRbeta repertoires from subjects exposed to, actively infected with, or recovered from COVID-19. A freely available public database, intended as a resource for researchers studying the immune response to SARS-CoV-2, is where the repertoires were released. The samples were drawn from the first 160 participants of the ongoing ImmuneRACE study and from 950 to 1,500 subjects provided by 6 global collaborators. Nearly every sample came with metadata listing a de-identified subject ID, COVID-19 status, age in years and sex. Where available, HLA class I and class II types were taken from metadata supplied by the sample provider and were not determined by assay-based typing.

Here is what the overall study found, with its caveats: The quantity of clinical and demographic metadata differed by source and by participant and was supplied without curation.

TCRbeta CDR3 regions were amplified from genomic DNA using the immunoSEQ Assay, a bias-controlled multiplex PCR. The study's own analysis went as follows. Nucleated cell counts per sample were estimated from amplification of reference gene primers within the assay. Sequence reads were collapsed and filtered to measure the absolute abundance of every unique TCRbeta CDR3 rearrangement. Productive Simpson clonality was computed per sample as the square root of Simpson's diversity index over productive rearrangements. TCRdb provides this immuneACCESS table in a form limited to in-frame rearrangements. Some clones are lacking; in checked studies, under half of them reflect an unresolved V gene, and why the rest are absent is not known. V and J calls and clone size follow that table, whereas D and trimming were derived from the DNA. The sample yields some 300,000 clones; nearly 90% were counted once. Approximately 4% of the sample is taken by the ten largest.

Participants in the prospective study were aged about 18 to 100 years, lived in under 30 United States geographic areas, and enrolled through a virtual design. In the prospective study, participants were assigned to cohorts based on the clinical history participants reported in a screening survey and a study questionnaire. In the prospective study, whole blood, serum and a nasopharyngeal or oropharyngeal swab were collected from each participant by mobile phlebotomists. Prospective study participants could optionally give additional blood draws and questionnaires over an approximately 2-month period. Before DNA extraction, blood samples from the prospective study were shipped at room temperature or frozen. V is trimmed back by 2 bases and J by 1 base, and the junction contains 3 bases that no gene match accounts for. The CDR3 measures 16 amino acids from cysteine to phenylalanine. Only the CDR3 part of the read is kept: 48 bases, read in frame from the first base. The germline V gene encodes CDR1 MDHEN and CDR2 SYDVKM.

A note on this clone: What antigen it recognizes has not been identified. The input lacks base qualities; no much larger clone sits a single base away.

This clonotype originated in a woman in her late teens or twenties with acute COVID-19. Sample: PBMCs or T cells enriched from blood (not recorded which). The rearranged chain carries TRBV28 and TRBJ1-5, with 9 central nucleotides matching TRBD1. The DNA is TGTGCCAGCAGTTTAAGGACAGGGGCAAGCAATCAGCCCCAGCATTTT. Its translation is CASSLRTGASNQPQHF.